Given below is one TCR beta chain in context. This clonotype is a singleton in its sample. Its recognized antigen is unknown. The input lacks base qualities; no much larger clone sits a single base away. Weak support is all one read offers. CDR1 and CDR2, per the germline V gene, are SGHDT and YYEEEE. The junction shows trimming of 5 bases on V and 8 bases on J, and the gene matches do not reach 9 bases of it. The CDR3 holds 15 amino acids from the cysteine to the phenylalanine. The read is trimmed to its CDR3 DNA, 45 bases read in frame from base 1. The data are from a study of tumor-infiltrating lymphocytes in primary liver carcinoma (dated 2017 in TCRdb). Notes on the research overall: Surgical resection was performed in China between November 2015 and early 2016 on about 5 patients with histopathologically diagnosed primary liver carcinoma. The five patients, three men and two women aged 30 to 69 years, had hepatocellular carcinoma (four) or combined HCC and intrahepatic cholangiocarcinoma (one). Tumors of the five patients were stage T1-T3 N0M0 with maximum diameters of 4.2 to 10 cm. Roughly 3.5 to 8 million productive TCRbeta reads were obtained per sample, and no significant difference in read depth was found between tissue types. Across five regions of each liver tumor, along with adjacent normal tissue and blood, the study brought together TCRbeta repertoire sequencing, expression microarrays and whole-exome sequencing. A total of some 35 specimens from 5 patients went through TCRbeta repertoire sequencing, namely 25 tumor regions, 5 adjacent noncancerous liver tissues and 5 peripheral blood samples. High reproducibility was observed for the technical replicate repertoires, with mean shared-clone rates approximately 0.9 and correlation coefficients above 0.95.

Findings and caveats that apply to the study as a whole: Since the samples were bulk and unsorted, there was no way to compare CD4+ and CD8+ T cell repertoires. The study included only a few patients, and the authors note findings should be validated in a larger study. Because sequencing covered only the TCR beta chain and unpaired alpha chains were not captured, true repertoire diversity is likely underestimated. The top 250 clones made up a significantly larger repertoire fraction in tumors than in blood (p = 0.039). Pairs of tumor regions showed greater repertoire overlap (mean 36%) than tumor-adjacent pairs (roughly 17%) or tumor-blood pairs (about 15%), which is consistent with antigen-driven expansion.

TRIzol reagent was used to extract blood RNA from unsorted whole blood, while the DNeasy Blood & Tissue kit provided the germline DNA. At the time of sampling, the patients had chronic HBV infection and had not received any treatment. Around 4 milliliters of peripheral blood were collected into K2EDTA tubes before surgery. Using a constant-region primer and ProtoScript II reverse transcriptase, TCRbeta-specific cDNA was reverse-transcribed from about 540 ng total RNA. Three nested multiplex PCR rounds, following a slightly modified ARM-PCR procedure, were used to build the TCRbeta libraries. Each of the first two PCR rounds ran for approximately 11 cycles using multiplex TRBV1-TRBV30 forward primers together with a Cbeta reverse primer. Sample barcodes and Illumina adapters were added in a final 25-cycle PCR using Deep VentR polymerase. Before sequencing, amplicons of 200-500 bp were purified from gel using a QIAquick gel extraction kit. An Illumina HiSeq 2500 was used to sequence the TCRbeta amplicons with 250-bp paired-end reads. In the paper's pipeline: To recover full CDR3 sequences, reads were quality-trimmed using Trimmomatic v0.33 and paired reads were then merged using FLASH v1.2.11. V, D and J germline segments were assigned to the rearranged TCRbeta sequences by MiGEC v1.2.1b. Clonotype statistics and Shannon-Wiener diversity indices were calculated with VDJtools v1.0.0. Except for diversity analysis, only each sample's 250 most abundant clonotypes were used in subsequent analyses to reduce sampling bias. The raw public reads went through TCRdb reprocessing: fastp at Q25, MiXCR clone calling, in-frame beta chains kept. Every distinct CDR3 protein forms one entry, paired with its most common genes and DNA. These V and J calls derive from TCRdb rather than the authors' analysis. Across this sample there are some 320,000 distinct CDR3 sequences, with 55% to 65% seen only once. The top ten clones comprise about 8.4% of the sample.

The sequence was collected from a man aged 35-49 years with primary liver carcinoma and hepatitis B virus infection. The sample consisted of peripheral blood. The chain was built from TRBV5-6 and TRBJ2-2; 10 central nucleotides agree with TRBD1. Here the CDR3 is given as CASSPGTGVTGELFF. The nucleotide sequence is TGTGCCAGCAGTCCCGGGACAGGGGTCACAGGGGAGCTGTTTTTT.